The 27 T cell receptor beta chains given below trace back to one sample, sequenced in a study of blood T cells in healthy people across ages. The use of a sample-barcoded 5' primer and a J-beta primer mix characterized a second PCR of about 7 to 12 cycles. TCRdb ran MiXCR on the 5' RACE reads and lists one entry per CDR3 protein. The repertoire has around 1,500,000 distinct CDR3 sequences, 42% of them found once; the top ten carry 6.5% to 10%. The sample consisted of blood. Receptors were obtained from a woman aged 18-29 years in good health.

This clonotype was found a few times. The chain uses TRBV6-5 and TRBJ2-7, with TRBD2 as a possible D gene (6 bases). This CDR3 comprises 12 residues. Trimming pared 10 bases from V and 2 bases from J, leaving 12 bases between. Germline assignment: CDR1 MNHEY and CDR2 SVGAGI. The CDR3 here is CATQPGAYEQYF. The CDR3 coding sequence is TGTGCCACCCAGCCGGGGGCCTACGAGCAGTACTTC.

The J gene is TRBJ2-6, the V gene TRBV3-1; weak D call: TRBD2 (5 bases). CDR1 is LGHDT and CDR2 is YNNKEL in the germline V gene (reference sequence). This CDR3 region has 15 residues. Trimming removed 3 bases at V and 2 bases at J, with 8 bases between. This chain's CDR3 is CASSHLATGANVLTF. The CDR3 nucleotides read TGTGCCAGCAGCCACCTAGCAACTGGGGCCAACGTCCTGACTTTC.

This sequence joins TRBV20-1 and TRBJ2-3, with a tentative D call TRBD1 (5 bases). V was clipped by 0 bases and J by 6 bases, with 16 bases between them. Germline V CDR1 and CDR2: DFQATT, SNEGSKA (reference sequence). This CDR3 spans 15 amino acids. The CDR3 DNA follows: TGCAGTGCTAGAGACCAAACCAGGGCCGCGGATACGCAGTATTTT. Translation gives CSARDQTRAADTQYF.

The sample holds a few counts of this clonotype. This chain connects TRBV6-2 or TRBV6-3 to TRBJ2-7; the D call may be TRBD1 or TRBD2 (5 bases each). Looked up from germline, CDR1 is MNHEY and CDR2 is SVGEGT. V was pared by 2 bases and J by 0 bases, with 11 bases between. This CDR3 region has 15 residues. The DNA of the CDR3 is TGTGCCAGCAGTTACGAAGGGACCCACTCCTACGAGCAGTACTTC. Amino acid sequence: CASSYEGTHSYEQYF.

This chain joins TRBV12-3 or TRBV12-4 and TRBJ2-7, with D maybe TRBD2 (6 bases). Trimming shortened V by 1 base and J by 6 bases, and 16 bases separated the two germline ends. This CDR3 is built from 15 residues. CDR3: CASSLVSSRRAEQYF. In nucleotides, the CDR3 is TGTGCCAGCAGTTTAGTCTCCAGCAGGAGGGCCGAGCAGTACTTC.

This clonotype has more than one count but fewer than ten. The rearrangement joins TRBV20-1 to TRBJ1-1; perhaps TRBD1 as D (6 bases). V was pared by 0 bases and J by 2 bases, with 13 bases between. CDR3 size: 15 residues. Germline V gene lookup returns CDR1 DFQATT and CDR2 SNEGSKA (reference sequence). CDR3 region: CSARDDLGANTEAFF. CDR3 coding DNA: TGCAGTGCTAGAGATGATCTGGGGGCTAACACTGAAGCTTTCTTT.

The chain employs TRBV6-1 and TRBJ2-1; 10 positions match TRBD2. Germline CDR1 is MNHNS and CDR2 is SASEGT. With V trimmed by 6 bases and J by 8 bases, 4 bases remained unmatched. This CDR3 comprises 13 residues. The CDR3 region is CASRASGSDEQFF. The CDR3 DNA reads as TGTGCCAGCAGGGCTAGCGGGAGTGATGAGCAGTTCTTC.

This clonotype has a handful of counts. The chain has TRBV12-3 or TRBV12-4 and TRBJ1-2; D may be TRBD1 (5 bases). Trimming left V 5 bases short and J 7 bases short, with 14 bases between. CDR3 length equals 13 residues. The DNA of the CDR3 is TGTGCCAGCAGTCGGGGCTCTCGGGCTGGCTACACCTTC. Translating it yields CASSRGSRAGYTF.

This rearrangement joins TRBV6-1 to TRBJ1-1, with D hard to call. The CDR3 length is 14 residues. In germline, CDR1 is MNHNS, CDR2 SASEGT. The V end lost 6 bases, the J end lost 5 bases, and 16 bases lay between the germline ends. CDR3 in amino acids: CASSLGEVPTEAFF. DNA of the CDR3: TGTGCCAGCAGCCTTGGGGAGGTTCCTACTGAAGCTTTCTTT.

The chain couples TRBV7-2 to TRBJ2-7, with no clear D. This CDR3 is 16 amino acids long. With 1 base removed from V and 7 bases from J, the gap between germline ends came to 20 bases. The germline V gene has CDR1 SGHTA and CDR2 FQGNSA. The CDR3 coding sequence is TGTGCCAGCAGCTTAGTAGGAGCCCCCGTCGGGTGGGAGCAGTACTTC. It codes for CASSLVGAPVGWEQYF.

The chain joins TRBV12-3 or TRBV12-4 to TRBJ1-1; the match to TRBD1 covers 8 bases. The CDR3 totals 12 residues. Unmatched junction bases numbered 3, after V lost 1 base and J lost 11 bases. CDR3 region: CASSLVQGEAFF. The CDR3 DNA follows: TGTGCCAGCAGTTTAGTACAGGGGGAGGCTTTCTTT.

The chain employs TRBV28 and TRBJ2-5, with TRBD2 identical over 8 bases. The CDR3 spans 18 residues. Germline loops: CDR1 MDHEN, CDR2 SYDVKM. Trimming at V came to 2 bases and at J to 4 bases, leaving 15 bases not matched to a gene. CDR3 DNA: TGTGCCAGCAGTTTAATGGCGCAACATAGCGGGATACGAGAGACCCAGTACTTC. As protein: CASSLMAQHSGIRETQYF.

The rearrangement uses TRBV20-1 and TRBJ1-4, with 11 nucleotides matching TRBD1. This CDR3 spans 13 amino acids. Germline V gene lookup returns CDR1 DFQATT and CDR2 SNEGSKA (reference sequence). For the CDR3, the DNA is TGCAGCGCGTGGGGGACAGGGGGTGAAAAACTGTTTTTT. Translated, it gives CSAWGTGGEKLFF.

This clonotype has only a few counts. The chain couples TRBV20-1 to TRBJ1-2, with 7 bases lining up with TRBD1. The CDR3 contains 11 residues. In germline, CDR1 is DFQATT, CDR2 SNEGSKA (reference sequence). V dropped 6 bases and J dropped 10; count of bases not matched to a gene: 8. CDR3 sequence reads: CSAAQGHDYTF. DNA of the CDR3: TGCAGTGCCGCACAGGGGCACGACTACACCTTC.

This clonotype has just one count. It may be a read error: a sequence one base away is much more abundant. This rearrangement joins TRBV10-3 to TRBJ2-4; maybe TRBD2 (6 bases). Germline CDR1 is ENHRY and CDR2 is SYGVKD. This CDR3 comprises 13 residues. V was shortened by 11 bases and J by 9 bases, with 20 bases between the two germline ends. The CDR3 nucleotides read TGTGCCGCCGCAACCCGGGACTCAACCATTCAGTACTTC. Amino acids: CAAATRDSTIQYF.

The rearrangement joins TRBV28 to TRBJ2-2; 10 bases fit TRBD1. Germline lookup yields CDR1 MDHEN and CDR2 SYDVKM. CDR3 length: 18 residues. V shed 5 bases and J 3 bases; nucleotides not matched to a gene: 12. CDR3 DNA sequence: TGTGCCAGCAGTCTCCGGAGTGACAGGGGGCAGTACACCGGGGAGCTGTTTTTT. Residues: CASSLRSDRGQYTGELFF.

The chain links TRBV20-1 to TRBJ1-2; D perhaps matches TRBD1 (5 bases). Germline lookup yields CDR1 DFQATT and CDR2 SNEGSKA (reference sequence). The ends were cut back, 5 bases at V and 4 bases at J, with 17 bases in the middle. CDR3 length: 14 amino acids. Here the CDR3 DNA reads TGCAGTGCTCATAATCAGGGAATCCCCTATGGCTACACCTTC. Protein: CSAHNQGIPYGYTF.

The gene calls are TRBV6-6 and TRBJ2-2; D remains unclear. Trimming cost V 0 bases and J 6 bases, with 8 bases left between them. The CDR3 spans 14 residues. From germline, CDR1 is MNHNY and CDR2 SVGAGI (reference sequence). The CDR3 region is CASSYSLAAGELFF. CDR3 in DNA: TGTGCCAGCAGTTACTCCCTTGCGGCCGGGGAGCTGTTTTTT.

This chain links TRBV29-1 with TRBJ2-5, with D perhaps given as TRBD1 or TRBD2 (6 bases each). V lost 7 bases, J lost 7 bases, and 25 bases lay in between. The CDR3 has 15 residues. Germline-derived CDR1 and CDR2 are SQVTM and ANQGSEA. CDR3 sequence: CSGGTLRGGAWTQYF. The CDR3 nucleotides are TGCAGCGGCGGGACACTCCGAGGTGGCGCGTGGACCCAGTACTTC.

The CDR3 DNA follows: TGTGCCAGCAGCTCCGTTGGGGATGAGCAGTTCTTC. It translates to CASSSVGDEQFF. The genes are TRBV7-9 and TRBJ2-1; D gene uncertain. The CDR3 length is 12 residues. Trimming removed 4 bases from V and 8 bases from J, with 9 bases in between. CDR1 SEHNR and CDR2 FQNEAQ come from the germline V gene (reference sequence). Full variable domain (missing parts from reference TRBV7-9 and TRBJ2-1): DTGVSQNPRHKITKRGQNVTFRCDPISEHNRLYWYRQTLGQGPEFLTYFQNEAQLEKSRLLSDRFSAERPKGSFSTLEIQRTEQGDSAMYLCASSSVGDEQFFGPGTRLTVL.

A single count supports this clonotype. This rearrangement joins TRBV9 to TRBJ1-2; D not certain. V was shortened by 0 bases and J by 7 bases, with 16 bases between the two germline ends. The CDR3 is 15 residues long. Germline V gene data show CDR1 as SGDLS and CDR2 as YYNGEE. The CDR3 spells CASSVASRHDAGYTF. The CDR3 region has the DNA TGTGCCAGCAGCGTAGCCTCCCGACATGATGCTGGCTACACCTTC.

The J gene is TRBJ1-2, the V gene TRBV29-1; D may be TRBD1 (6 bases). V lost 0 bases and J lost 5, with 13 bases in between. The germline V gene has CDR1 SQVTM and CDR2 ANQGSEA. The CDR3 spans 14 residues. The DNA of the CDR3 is TGCAGCGTTGAAGACAAACACAGGGAATATGGCTACACCTTC. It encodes CSVEDKHREYGYTF.

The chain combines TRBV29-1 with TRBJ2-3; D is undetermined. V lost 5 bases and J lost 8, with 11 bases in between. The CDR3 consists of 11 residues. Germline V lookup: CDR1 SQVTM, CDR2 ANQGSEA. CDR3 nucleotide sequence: TGCAGCGTTACCCTTGCAGGTACGCAGTATTTT. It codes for CSVTLAGTQYF.

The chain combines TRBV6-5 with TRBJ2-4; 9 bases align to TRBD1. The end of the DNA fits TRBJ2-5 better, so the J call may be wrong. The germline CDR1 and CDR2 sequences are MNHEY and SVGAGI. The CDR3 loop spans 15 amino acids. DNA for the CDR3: TGTGCCAGCAGTTACTCCGGGACAGGGTTGGAGACCCAGTACTTC. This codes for CASSYSGTGLETQYF.

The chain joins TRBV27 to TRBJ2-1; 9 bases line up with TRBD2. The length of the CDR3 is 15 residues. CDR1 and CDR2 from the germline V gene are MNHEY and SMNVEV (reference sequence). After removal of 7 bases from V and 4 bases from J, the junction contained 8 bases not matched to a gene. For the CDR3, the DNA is TGTGCCAGCATGGCTAGCGGGGCGAAATACAATGAGCAGTTCTTC. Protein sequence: CASMASGAKYNEQFF.

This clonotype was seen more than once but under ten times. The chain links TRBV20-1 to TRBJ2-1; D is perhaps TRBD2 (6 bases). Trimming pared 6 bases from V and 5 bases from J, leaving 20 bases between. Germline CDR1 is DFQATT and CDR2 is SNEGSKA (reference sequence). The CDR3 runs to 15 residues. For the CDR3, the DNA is TGCAGTGCCGCTCGCCCGGGACTCGAGAACAATGAGCAGTTCTTC. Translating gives CSAARPGLENNEQFF.

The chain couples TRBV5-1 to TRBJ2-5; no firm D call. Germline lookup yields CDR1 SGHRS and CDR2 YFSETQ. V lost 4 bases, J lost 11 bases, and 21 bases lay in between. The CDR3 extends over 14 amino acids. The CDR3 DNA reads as TGCGCCAGCAGCCAAGAGGCCCTAAGAGATGAGCAGTACTTC. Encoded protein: CASSQEALRDEQYF. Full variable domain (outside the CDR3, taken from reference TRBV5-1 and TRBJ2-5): KAGVTQTPRYLIKTRGQQVTLSCSPISGHRSVSWYQQTPGQGLQFLFEYFSETQRNKGNFPGRFSGRQFSNSRSEMNVSTLELGDSALYLCASSQEALRDEQYFGPGTRLLVL.